This T cell receptor beta chain was recorded in a study of identical twins. TCRdb used MiXCR to reprocess the 5' RACE reads, holding one entry per CDR3 protein. The data hold under 300,000 distinct CDR3 sequences, with approximately 8.3% observed a single time. Notes on the study in general: Cross-sectional statistical analysis, not tracking of the same donors, underpinned the conclusions. Out-of-frame alpha sequences common to twins exhibited an excess of low generation probability. Invariant MAIT and iNKT cells are populations that could partly confound zero-insertion analyses.

Ten or more counts support this clonotype. Its antigen is undetermined. The CDR3 covers 12 residues. V was cut by 4 bases and J by 4 bases, with 6 bases left in between. Germline V gene data show CDR1 as MNHEY and CDR2 as SVGEGT. These data are also associated with another study on yellow fever vaccine responses in identical twins. That study reports: Twin vaccine T cell responses reportedly seemed partly convergent, partly personalized.

Sequencing input: CD8+ T cells sorted from blood. This receptor was taken from a woman under 30 in good health. The V call is TRBV6-2 or TRBV6-3, the J call TRBJ2-3, with D uncertain. The DNA for the CDR3 is TGTGCCAGCAGTTCTTGGGCAGATACGCAGTATTTT. Translation: CASSSWADTQYF.